This is a list of T cell receptor beta chains from one sample in a study of shared clonotypes between healthy human individuals. Assay used: immunoSEQ multiplex PCR; TCRdb lists only in-frame clones, some missing. Of roughly 500,000 clones listed, 70% to 85% are singletons. The specimen was PBMCs. Every receptor here comes from a woman in her 40s in good health. Some clones in this sample may be carry-over from other donors' samples. CDR3s include the opening cysteine and the closing phenylalanine or tryptophan. A D gene is named only where the DNA matches it firmly. Expanded clones get a size class; other rows say once, few or many, or leave the size out.

j_call: TRBJ2-1
d_call: TRBD2
clone_size: -
v_call: TRBV5-4
cdr3_aa: CASSSRLAGVRNEQFF
cdr3_nt: TGTGCCAGCAGCTCCCGACTAGCGGGAGTACGAAATGAGCAGTTCTTC

j_call: TRBJ1-4
d_call: -
clone_size: -
v_call: TRBV18
cdr3_aa: CASSPPGREKLFF
cdr3_nt: TGTGCCAGCTCACCACCGGGTCGTGAAAAACTGTTTTTT

j_call: TRBJ2-5
d_call: -
clone_size: -
v_call: TRBV11-2
cdr3_aa: CASSLDPVGTQYF
cdr3_nt: TGTGCCAGCAGCTTAGACCCCGTCGGGACCCAGTACTTC

j_call: TRBJ1-4
d_call: -
clone_size: -
v_call: TRBV5-4
cdr3_aa: CATTRSANEKLFF
cdr3_nt: TGTGCCACCACCCGGTCAGCTAATGAAAAACTGTTTTTT

j_call: TRBJ2-6
d_call: -
clone_size: -
v_call: TRBV28
cdr3_aa: CASSPPWANVLTF
cdr3_nt: TGTGCCAGCAGCCCCCCCTGGGCCAACGTCCTGACTTTC

j_call: TRBJ2-1
d_call: -
clone_size: -
v_call: TRBV27
cdr3_aa: CASGRTDPYNEQFF
cdr3_nt: TGTGCCAGCGGCCGGACTGATCCCTACAATGAGCAGTTCTTC

j_call: TRBJ1-1
d_call: TRBD1
clone_size: -
v_call: TRBV7-3
cdr3_aa: CASSFQGQGTEAFF
cdr3_nt: TGTGCCAGCAGCTTCCAAGGACAGGGCACTGAAGCTTTCTTT

j_call: TRBJ1-5
d_call: TRBD1
clone_size: -
v_call: TRBV18
cdr3_aa: CASSPPDREYQPQHF
cdr3_nt: TGTGCCAGCTCACCACCGGACAGGGAGTATCAGCCCCAGCATTTT

j_call: TRBJ2-2
d_call: TRBD2
clone_size: -
v_call: TRBV7-9
cdr3_aa: CASSLPGLAATGELFF
cdr3_nt: TGTGCCAGCAGCTTACCAGGACTAGCGGCAACCGGGGAGCTGTTTTTT

j_call: TRBJ2-5
d_call: -
clone_size: -
v_call: TRBV7-9
cdr3_aa: CASSLAWLPAETQYF
cdr3_nt: TGTGCCAGCAGCTTAGCGTGGTTGCCTGCGGAGACCCAGTACTTC

j_call: TRBJ2-2
d_call: TRBD2
clone_size: -
v_call: TRBV14
cdr3_aa: CASSRTSGRTGELFF
cdr3_nt: TGTGCCAGCAGCCGCACTAGCGGACGGACCGGGGAGCTGTTTTTT

j_call: TRBJ2-7
d_call: -
clone_size: -
v_call: TRBV5-1
cdr3_aa: CASRPRESSYEQYF
cdr3_nt: TGCGCCAGCAGACCACGGGAGAGCTCCTACGAGCAGTACTTC

j_call: TRBJ2-7
d_call: TRBD2
clone_size: -
v_call: TRBV19
cdr3_aa: CATSGREPYEQYF
cdr3_nt: TGTGCCACCTCGGGGCGGGAGCCCTACGAGCAGTACTTC

j_call: TRBJ1-1
d_call: TRBD1
clone_size: -
v_call: TRBV6-6
cdr3_aa: CASSRQGSGAFF
cdr3_nt: TGTGCCAGCAGTCGACAGGGCTCAGGAGCTTTCTTT

j_call: TRBJ1-1
d_call: -
clone_size: -
v_call: TRBV28
cdr3_aa: CASSFPGPPTEAFF
cdr3_nt: TGTGCCAGCAGTTTCCCCGGGCCCCCCACTGAAGCTTTCTTT

j_call: TRBJ1-5
d_call: -
clone_size: -
v_call: TRBV20-1
cdr3_aa: CSASQDTPQHF
cdr3_nt: TGCAGTGCTAGTCAAGATACGCCCCAGCATTTT

j_call: TRBJ2-2
d_call: -
clone_size: once
v_call: TRBV4-1
cdr3_aa: CASSQDWTHTGELFF
cdr3_nt: TGCGCCAGCAGCCAAGATTGGACACACACCGGGGAGCTGTTTTTT

j_call: TRBJ1-2
d_call: -
clone_size: -
v_call: TRBV30
cdr3_aa: CAWSVQGLYGYTF
cdr3_nt: TGTGCCTGGAGTGTACAGGGCCTCTATGGCTACACCTTC

j_call: TRBJ1-2
d_call: -
clone_size: -
v_call: TRBV30
cdr3_aa: CAWRQDENYGYTF
cdr3_nt: TGTGCCTGGAGACAGGATGAAAACTATGGCTACACCTTC

j_call: TRBJ2-5
d_call: -
clone_size: -
v_call: TRBV20-1
cdr3_aa: CSAREETQYF
cdr3_nt: TGCAGTGCGAGAGAAGAGACCCAGTACTTC

j_call: TRBJ2-5
d_call: -
clone_size: -
v_call: TRBV9
cdr3_aa: CASSVGVAAETQYF
cdr3_nt: TGTGCCAGCAGCGTAGGGGTAGCGGCAGAGACCCAGTACTTC

j_call: TRBJ2-2
d_call: TRBD1
clone_size: -
v_call: TRBV4-3
cdr3_aa: CASSHKGTGGTGELFF
cdr3_nt: TGCGCCAGCAGCCATAAAGGGACAGGGGGGACCGGGGAGCTGTTTTTT

j_call: TRBJ2-1
d_call: -
clone_size: -
v_call: TRBV7-9
cdr3_aa: CASSPIEVGEQFF
cdr3_nt: TGTGCCAGCAGCCCGATCGAGGTTGGCGAGCAGTTCTTC

j_call: TRBJ2-4
d_call: -
clone_size: -
v_call: TRBV11-2
cdr3_aa: CASSLGTENIQYF
cdr3_nt: TGTGCCAGCAGCTTAGGGACAGAAAACATTCAGTACTTC

j_call: TRBJ2-7
d_call: TRBD1
clone_size: once
v_call: TRBV29-1
cdr3_aa: CSVKPSGQGTEQYF
cdr3_nt: TGCAGCGTTAAACCGTCGGGACAGGGGACCGAGCAGTACTTC